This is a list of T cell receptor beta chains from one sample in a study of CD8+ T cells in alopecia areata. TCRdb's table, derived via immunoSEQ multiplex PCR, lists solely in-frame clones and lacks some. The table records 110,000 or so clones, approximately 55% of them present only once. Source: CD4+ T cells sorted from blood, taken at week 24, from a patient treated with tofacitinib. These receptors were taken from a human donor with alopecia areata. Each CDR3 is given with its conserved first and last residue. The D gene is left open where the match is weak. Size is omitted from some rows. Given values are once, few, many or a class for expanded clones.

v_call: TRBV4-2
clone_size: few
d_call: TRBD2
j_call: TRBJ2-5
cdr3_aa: CASSQNIAGGFPETQYF
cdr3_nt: TGTGCCAGCAGCCAGAACATAGCGGGGGGCTTTCCAGAGACCCAGTACTTC

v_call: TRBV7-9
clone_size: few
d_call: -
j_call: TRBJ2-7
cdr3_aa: CASSLGTLEQYF
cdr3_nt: TGTGCCAGCAGCCTTGGGACTCTCGAGCAGTACTTC

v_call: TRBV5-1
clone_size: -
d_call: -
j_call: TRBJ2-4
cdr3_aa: CASRAGQRVNIQYF
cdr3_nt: TGCGCCAGCAGAGCGGGACAGCGGGTAAACATTCAGTACTTC

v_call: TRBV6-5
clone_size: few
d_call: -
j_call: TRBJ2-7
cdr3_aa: CASPKTDRSYEQYF
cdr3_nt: TGTGCCAGCCCCAAAACGGACAGATCCTACGAGCAGTACTTC

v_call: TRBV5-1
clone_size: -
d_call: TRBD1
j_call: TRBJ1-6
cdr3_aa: CASSQTGGSSPLHF
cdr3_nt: TGCGCCAGCAGCCAGACAGGGGGGAGTTCACCCCTCCACTTT

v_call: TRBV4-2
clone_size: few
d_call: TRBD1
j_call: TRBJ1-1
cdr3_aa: CASSQEGTGGLTEAFF
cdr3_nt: TGTGCCAGCAGCCAAGAGGGGACAGGGGGGCTCACTGAAGCTTTCTTT

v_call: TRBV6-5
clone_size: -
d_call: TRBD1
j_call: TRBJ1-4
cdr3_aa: CASSYAGQADEKLFF
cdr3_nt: TGTGCCAGCAGTTACGCGGGACAGGCTGATGAAAAACTGTTTTTT

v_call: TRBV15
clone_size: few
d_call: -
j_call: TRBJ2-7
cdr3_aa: CATSREGDYEQYF
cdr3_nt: TGTGCCACCAGCAGGGAGGGGGACTACGAGCAGTACTTC

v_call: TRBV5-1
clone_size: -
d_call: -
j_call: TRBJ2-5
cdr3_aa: CASSLASGVEETQYF
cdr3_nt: TGCGCCAGCAGCTTGGCCTCCGGGGTTGAAGAGACCCAGTACTTC

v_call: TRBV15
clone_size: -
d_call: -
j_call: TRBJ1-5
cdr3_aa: CATSRIKKGNQPQHF
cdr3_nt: TGTGCCACCAGCAGAATTAAAAAGGGCAATCAGCCCCAGCATTTT

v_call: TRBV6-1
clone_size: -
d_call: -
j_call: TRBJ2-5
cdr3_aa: CASSASRHHGRETQYF
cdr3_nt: TGTGCCAGCAGTGCCAGTCGGCATCATGGACGAGAGACCCAGTACTTC

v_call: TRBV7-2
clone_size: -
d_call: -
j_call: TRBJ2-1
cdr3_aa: CASSLSLLTNEQFF
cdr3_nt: TGTGCCAGCAGCTTATCCCTCCTTACCAATGAGCAGTTCTTC

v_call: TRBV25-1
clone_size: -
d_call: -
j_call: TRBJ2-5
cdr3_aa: CASSDLGGPQETQYF
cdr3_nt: TGTGCCAGCAGTGACTTGGGGGGGCCTCAAGAGACCCAGTACTTC

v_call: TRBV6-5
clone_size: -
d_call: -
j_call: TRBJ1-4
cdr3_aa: CASSYSTKGKEKLFF
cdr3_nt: TGTGCCAGCAGTTACTCGACGAAGGGAAAGGAAAAACTGTTTTTT

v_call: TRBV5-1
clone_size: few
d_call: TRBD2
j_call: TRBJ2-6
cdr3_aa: CASSPVGGASGANVLTF
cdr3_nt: TGCGCCAGCAGCCCCGTCGGGGGGGCATCAGGGGCCAACGTCCTGACTTTC

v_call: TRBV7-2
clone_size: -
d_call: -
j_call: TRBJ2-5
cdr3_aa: CASSLVGVGETQYF
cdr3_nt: TGTGCCAGCAGCTTAGTTGGGGTAGGGGAGACCCAGTACTTC

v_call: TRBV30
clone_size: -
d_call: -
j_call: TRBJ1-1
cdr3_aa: CAWRGSEAFF
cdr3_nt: TGTGCCTGGAGGGGCAGTGAAGCTTTCTTT

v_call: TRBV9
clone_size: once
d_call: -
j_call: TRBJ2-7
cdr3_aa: CASSTDSSYEQYF
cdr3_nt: TGTGCCAGCAGCACGGACAGTTCCTACGAGCAGTACTTC

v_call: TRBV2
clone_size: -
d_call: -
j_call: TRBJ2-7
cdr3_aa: CASSRAYEQYF
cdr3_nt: TGTGCCAGCAGCAGAGCCTACGAGCAGTACTTC

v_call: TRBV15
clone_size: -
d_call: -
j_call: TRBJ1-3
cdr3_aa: CATSRSYKTDTIYF
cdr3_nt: TGTGCCACCAGCAGATCCTACAAGACGGACACCATATATTTT

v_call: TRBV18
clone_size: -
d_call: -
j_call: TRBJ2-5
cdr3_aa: CASSDRGQETQYF
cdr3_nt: TGTGCCAGCTCAGACAGAGGCCAAGAGACCCAGTACTTC

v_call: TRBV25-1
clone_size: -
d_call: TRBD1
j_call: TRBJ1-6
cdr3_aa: CASSVGQGGSPLHF
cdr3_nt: TGTGCCAGCAGTGTCGGACAGGGGGGATCACCCCTCCACTTT

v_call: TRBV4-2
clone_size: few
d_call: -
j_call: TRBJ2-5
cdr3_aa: CASSKAGVKETQYF
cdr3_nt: TGTGCCAGCAGCAAGGCAGGGGTTAAAGAGACCCAGTACTTC

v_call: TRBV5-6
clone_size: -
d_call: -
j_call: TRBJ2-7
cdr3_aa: CASRSGYSSYEQYF
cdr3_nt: TGTGCCAGCAGGTCCGGGTACAGCTCCTACGAGCAGTACTTC

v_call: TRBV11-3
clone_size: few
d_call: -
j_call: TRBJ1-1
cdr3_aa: CASSLDPGGYTEAFF
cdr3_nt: TGTGCCAGCAGCTTAGATCCGGGAGGTTACACTGAAGCTTTCTTT

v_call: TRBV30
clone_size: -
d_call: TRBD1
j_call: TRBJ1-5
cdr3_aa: CACRDRDNQPQHF
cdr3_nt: TGTGCCTGCCGGGACAGGGACAATCAGCCCCAGCATTTT

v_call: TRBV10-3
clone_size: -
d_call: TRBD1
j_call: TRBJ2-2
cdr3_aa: CAIRGQVDTGELFF
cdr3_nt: TGTGCCATCAGGGGACAGGTCGACACCGGGGAGCTGTTTTTT

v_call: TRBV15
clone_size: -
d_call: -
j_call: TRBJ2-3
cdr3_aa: CATSISPDTQYF
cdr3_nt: TGTGCCACCAGCATCTCCCCAGATACGCAGTATTTT

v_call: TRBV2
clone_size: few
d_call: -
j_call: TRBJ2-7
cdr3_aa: CASIQKEREYF
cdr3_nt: TGTGCCAGCATCCAGAAGGAGAGGGAGTACTTC

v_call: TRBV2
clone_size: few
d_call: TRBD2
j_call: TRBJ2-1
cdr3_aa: CASSEKRGSYNEQFF
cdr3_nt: TGTGCCAGCAGTGAAAAGCGGGGCTCCTACAATGAGCAGTTCTTC

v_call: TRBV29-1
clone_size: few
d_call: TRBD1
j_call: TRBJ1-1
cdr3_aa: CSVKGQGAFTEAFF
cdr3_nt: TGCAGCGTGAAAGGACAGGGGGCTTTCACTGAAGCTTTCTTT

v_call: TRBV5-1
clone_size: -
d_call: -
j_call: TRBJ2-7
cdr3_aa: CASSLGDGLYEQYF
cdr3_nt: TGCGCCAGCAGCTTGGGGGATGGACTCTACGAGCAGTACTTC

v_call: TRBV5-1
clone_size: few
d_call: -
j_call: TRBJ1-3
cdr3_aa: CASSLAGRGSGNTIYF
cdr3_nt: TGCGCCAGCAGCTTGGCGGGACGCGGCTCTGGAAACACCATATATTTT

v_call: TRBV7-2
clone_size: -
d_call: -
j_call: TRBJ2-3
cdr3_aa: CASSLMGSDRGQYF
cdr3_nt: TGTGCCAGCAGCTTAATGGGGAGTGATCGCGGGCAGTATTTT

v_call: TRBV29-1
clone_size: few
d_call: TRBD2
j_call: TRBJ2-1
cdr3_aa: CSVKGLAGNEQFF
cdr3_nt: TGCAGCGTGAAGGGACTAGCCGGAAATGAGCAGTTCTTC

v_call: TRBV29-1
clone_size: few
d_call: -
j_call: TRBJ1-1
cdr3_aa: CSVVRGGDTEAFF
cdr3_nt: TGCAGCGTTGTAAGGGGAGGCGACACTGAAGCTTTCTTT

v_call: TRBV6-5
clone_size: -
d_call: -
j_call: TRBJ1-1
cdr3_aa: CASSPRRNTEAFF
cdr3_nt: TGTGCCAGCAGCCCGAGGAGGAACACTGAAGCTTTCTTT

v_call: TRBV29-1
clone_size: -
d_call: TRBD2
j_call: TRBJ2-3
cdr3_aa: CSGWTSGAQYF
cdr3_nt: TGCAGCGGATGGACTAGCGGCGCGCAGTATTTT

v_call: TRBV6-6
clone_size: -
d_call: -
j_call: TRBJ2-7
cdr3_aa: CASSDRQVGSYEQYF
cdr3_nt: TGTGCCAGCAGTGACCGACAGGTAGGGTCCTACGAGCAGTACTTC

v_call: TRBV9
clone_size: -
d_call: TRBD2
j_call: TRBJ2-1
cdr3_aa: CASSARGTSGGTSYNEQFF
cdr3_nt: TGTGCCAGCAGCGCTCGAGGGACTAGCGGGGGGACCTCCTACAATGAGCAGTTCTTC

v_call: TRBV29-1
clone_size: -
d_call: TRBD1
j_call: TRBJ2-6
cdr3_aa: CSVDPGQGPSGANVLTF
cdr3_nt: TGCAGCGTCGATCCGGGACAGGGTCCCTCTGGGGCCAACGTCCTGACTTTC

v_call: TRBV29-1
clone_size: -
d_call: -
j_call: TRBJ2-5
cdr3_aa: CSAPAGEETQYF
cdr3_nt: TGCAGCGCGCCGGCGGGTGAGGAGACCCAGTACTTC

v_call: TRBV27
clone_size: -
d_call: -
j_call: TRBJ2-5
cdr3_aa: CASSPAGGLRRETQYF
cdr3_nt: TGTGCCAGCAGTCCTGCTGGGGGACTGCGGAGGGAGACCCAGTACTTC

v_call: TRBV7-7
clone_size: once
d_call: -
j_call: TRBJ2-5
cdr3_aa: CASSLERGETQYF
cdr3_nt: TGTGCTAGCAGCTTAGAACGAGGGGAGACCCAGTACTTC

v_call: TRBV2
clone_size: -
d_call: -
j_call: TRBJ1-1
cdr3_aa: CASSDMGQQGAFF
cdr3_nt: TGTGCCAGCAGTGATATGGGGCAACAGGGTGCTTTCTTT

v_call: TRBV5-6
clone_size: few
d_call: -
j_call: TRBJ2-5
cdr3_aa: CASSLFNFQETQYF
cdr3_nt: TGTGCCAGCAGCTTGTTTAACTTTCAAGAGACCCAGTACTTC

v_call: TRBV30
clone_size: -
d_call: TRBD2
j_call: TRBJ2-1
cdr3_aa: CAWSVSGGPYNEQFF
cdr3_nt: TGTGCCTGGAGTGTCAGCGGGGGGCCGTACAATGAGCAGTTCTTC

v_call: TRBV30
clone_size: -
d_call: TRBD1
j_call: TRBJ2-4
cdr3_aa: CAWSLDRANIQYF
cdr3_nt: TGTGCCTGGAGTTTGGACAGGGCAAACATTCAGTACTTC

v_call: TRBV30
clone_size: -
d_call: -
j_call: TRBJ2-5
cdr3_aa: CAWNPGDQETQYF
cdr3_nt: TGTGCCTGGAATCCGGGGGACCAAGAGACCCAGTACTTC

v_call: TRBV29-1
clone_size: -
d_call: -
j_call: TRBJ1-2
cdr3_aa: CSVEYVGRGYTF
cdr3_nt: TGCAGCGTTGAGTACGTGGGGAGGGGCTACACCTTC

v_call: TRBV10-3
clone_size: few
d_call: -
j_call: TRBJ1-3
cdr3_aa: CAISPEKGTRGNTIYF
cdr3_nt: TGTGCCATCAGTCCAGAAAAAGGGACGCGGGGAAACACCATATATTTT

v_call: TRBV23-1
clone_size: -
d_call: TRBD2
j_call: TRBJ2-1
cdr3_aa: CASSQSASGGSNSYNEQFF
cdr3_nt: TGCGCCAGCAGTCAATCAGCGAGCGGGGGTTCTAACTCCTACAATGAGCAGTTCTTC

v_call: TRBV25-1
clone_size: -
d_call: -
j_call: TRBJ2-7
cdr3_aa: CASSMEGGSYEQYF
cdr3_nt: TGTGCCAGCAGCATGGAGGGTGGGAGCTACGAGCAGTACTTC

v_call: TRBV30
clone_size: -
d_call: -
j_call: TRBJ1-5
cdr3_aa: CAWSQSSNQPQHF
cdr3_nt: TGTGCCTGGAGTCAGAGTAGCAATCAGCCCCAGCATTTT